These 19 T cell receptor beta chains came from one sample sequenced in a study of CD8+ T cells in alopecia areata. Reverse transcribed after extraction, RNA yielded cDNA as the sequencing template. The method was immunoSEQ multiplex PCR; TCRdb's version includes in-frame clones alone and lacks a portion of them. The sample carries around 160,000 clones, about 87% recorded once. Source: CD8+ T cells sorted from blood, taken at week 0. These receptors were obtained from a human donor with alopecia areata.

The J gene is TRBJ2-7, the V gene TRBV9, with 10 nucleotides matching TRBD2. Trimming cost V 3 bases and J 2 bases; bases outside gene matches: 5. This CDR3 has 15 residues. The germline gives CDR1 SGDLS, CDR2 YYNGEE. CDR3 coding DNA: TGTGCCAGCAGCGAAGCACTAGCGGGGACCTACGAGCAGTACTTC. Translating it yields CASSEALAGTYEQYF.

In this sample, this clone turned up once. The CDR3 region is CASRTSSATNEKLFF. The CDR3 coding sequence is TGTGCCAGCAGGACGTCAAGCGCAACTAATGAAAAACTGTTTTTT. This chain uses TRBV2 with TRBJ1-4; no reliable D call. CDR1 and CDR2 (germline): SNHLY, FYNNEI. V lost 6 bases and J lost 0, with 11 bases in between. The CDR3 runs to 15 residues.

This chain uses TRBV29-1 with TRBJ2-2, with TRBD2 as a possible D gene (6 bases). Trimming shortened V by 7 bases and J by 5 bases, and 14 bases separated the two germline ends. Germline CDR1 reads SQVTM; CDR2 reads ANQGSEA. This CDR3 is 13 amino acids long. CDR3 residues: CSARGGETGELFF. In nucleotides, the CDR3 is TGCAGCGCCCGAGGCGGGGAAACCGGGGAGCTGTTTTTT.

This chain connects TRBV4-1 to TRBJ2-1; 9 bases map to TRBD2. Germline V gene sequence: CDR1 MGHRA, CDR2 YSYEKL. There are 17 residues in the CDR3. V trimming: 0 bases; J trimming: 4 bases; junction bases outside the gene matches: 7. CDR3 region: CASSQENSGRPYNEQFF. The CDR3 DNA reads as TGCGCCAGCAGCCAAGAGAATAGCGGGAGACCGTACAATGAGCAGTTCTTC.

As for this clone: Relative to the germline gene, one junction end is altered; a read error may explain this. The same CDR3 arises from other DNA sequences in this sample as well. This chain links TRBV5-4 with TRBJ2-1; D unresolved. The CDR3 consists of 12 residues. From germline, CDR1 is SGHNT and CDR2 YYREEE (reference sequence). The CDR3 protein is CASSLDVAEQFF. CDR3 coding DNA: TGTGCCAGCAGCTTGGATGTCGCTGAGCAATTCTTC.

The J gene is TRBJ1-2, the V gene TRBV7-9; the D gene is possibly TRBD1 (6 bases). The V gene lost 5 bases and the J gene lost 6 bases, with 28 bases spanning the gap. This CDR3 comprises 18 residues. The germline V gene encodes CDR1 SEHNR and CDR2 FQNEAQ (reference sequence). This CDR3 is CASSPILGAVRIRHGYTF. As DNA, the CDR3 is TGTGCCAGCAGCCCCATACTGGGGGCGGTGCGAATCCGGCATGGCTACACCTTC.

CDR3 loop: CASSLGPGTEAFF. In nucleotides, the CDR3 is TGTGCCAGCAGCTTGGGACCGGGGACTGAAGCTTTCTTT. The chain uses TRBV5-6 and TRBJ1-1; D gene ambiguous. V was trimmed by 0 bases and J by 5 bases, leaving 8 bases between them. CDR3 size: 13 residues. CDR1 is SGHDT, CDR2 YYEEEE, per germline.

This rearrangement joins TRBV7-6 to TRBJ2-3; D is possibly TRBD2 (5 bases). Trimming pared 0 bases from V and 5 bases from J, leaving 9 bases between. Germline values: CDR1 SGHVS, CDR2 FNYEAQ. CDR3 length: 14 residues. The CDR3 loop is CASSLAGEEDTQYF. In DNA, the CDR3 is TGTGCCAGCAGCTTAGCGGGAGAGGAAGATACGCAGTATTTT.

V usage is TRBV9 and J usage is TRBJ2-1, with D possibly TRBD1 on 5 matching bases. The germline V gene has CDR1 SGDLS and CDR2 YYNGEE. The CDR3 has 15 amino acids. Trimming took off 0 bases at V and 0 bases at J, with 7 bases between the two ends. CDR3 sequence: CASSVGTTSYNEQFF. The CDR3 DNA reads as TGTGCCAGCAGCGTAGGGACAACCTCCTACAATGAGCAGTTCTTC.

Here the CDR3 reads CASSPWVASGYEQYF. CDR3 in DNA: TGTGCCAGCTCACCATGGGTAGCTAGCGGCTACGAGCAGTACTTC. The rearrangement links TRBV18 to TRBJ2-5, with 7 bases lining up with TRBD2. Matching the DNA end better, TRBJ2-7 makes the J call doubtful. This CDR3 is built from 15 residues. Germline V lookup: CDR1 KGHSH, CDR2 LQKENI.

The chain combines TRBV6-1 with TRBJ2-3; the match to TRBD1 covers 8 bases. V lost 1 base to trimming and J lost 5 bases; unmatched junction nucleotides: 2. The CDR3 consists of 14 residues. CDR1 and CDR2 (germline): MNHNS, SASEGT. The CDR3 is CASSEVTGGDTQYF. CDR3 bases: TGTGCCAGCAGTGAAGTTACAGGGGGAGATACGCAGTATTTT.

The chain links TRBV6-5 to TRBJ1-5, with D uncertain. V gave up 0 bases and J gave up 11 bases, with 11 bases separating them. This CDR3 comprises 13 residues. Germline values: CDR1 MNHEY, CDR2 SVGAGI. CDR3 loop: CASSYSLEGAQHF. The DNA of the CDR3 is TGTGCCAGCAGTTACTCCCTAGAGGGAGCCCAGCATTTT.

V and J are TRBV30 and TRBJ2-1; D is unresolved. The V end was cut by 0 bases, the J end by 10 bases, with 7 bases between. Germline-derived CDR1 and CDR2 are GTSNPN and SVGIG (reference sequence). This CDR3 region has 11 residues. The CDR3 DNA follows: TGTGCCTGGAGTGTCCCCGAGGAGCAGTTCTTC. The encoded protein is CAWSVPEEQFF.

A remark on this clone: One end of the junction fails to match germline, which may point to a read error. This sequence joins TRBV29-1 and TRBJ1-2, with D tentatively TRBD1 (5 bases). The germline gives CDR1 SQVTM, CDR2 ANQGSEA. The CDR3 consists of 13 residues. Here the CDR3 reads CSVEELGTGGYAF. The CDR3 nucleotides are TGCAGCGTTGAAGAATTAGGGACGGGTGGCTACGCCTTC.

The chain joins TRBV5-1 to TRBJ2-7; maybe TRBD2 (5 bases). The CDR3 spans 14 residues. Germline V lookup: CDR1 SGHRS, CDR2 YFSETQ. V was shortened by 4 bases and J by 0 bases, with 11 bases between the two germline ends. The chain's CDR3 is CASSGGRSSYEQYF. The DNA for the CDR3 is TGCGCCAGCAGCGGAGGACGTAGCTCCTACGAGCAGTACTTC.

The CDR3 here is CSVEEYNEQFF. The DNA of the CDR3 is TGCAGCGTTGAAGAGTACAATGAGCAGTTCTTC. The chain joins TRBV29-1 to TRBJ2-1, with D unresolved. This CDR3 comprises 11 residues. Deletions cut 0 bases from V and 4 bases from J, with 1 base between. Germline V gene sequence: CDR1 SQVTM, CDR2 ANQGSEA.

The chain is built from TRBV27 and TRBJ1-1; the D gene is possibly TRBD1 (6 bases). V was shortened by 6 bases and J by 5 bases, with 10 bases between the two germline ends. CDR3 length: 12 residues. In germline, CDR1 is MNHEY, CDR2 SMNVEV (reference sequence). CDR3 DNA: TGTGCCAGCAGCCCAGGGGCGACTGAAGCTTTCTTT. Protein product: CASSPGATEAFF.

The rearrangement links TRBV7-2 to TRBJ1-2, with D unclear. Germline V lookup: CDR1 SGHTA, CDR2 FQGNSA. The length of the CDR3 is 13 residues. The V gene lost 0 bases and the J gene lost 8 bases, with 10 bases spanning the gap. The CDR3 nucleotides are TGTGCCAGCAGCTTAGCTGTCGTAGAGGGCTACACCTTC. Translated, it gives CASSLAVVEGYTF. Filled out from reference TRBV7-2 and TRBJ1-2, the complete variable domain reads GAGVSQSPSNKVTEKGKDVELRCDPISGHTALYWYRQSLGQGLEFLIYFQGNSAPDKSGLPSDRFSAERTGGSVSTLTIQRTQQEDSAVYLCASSLAVVEGYTFGSGTRLTVV.

This chain joins TRBV7-6 and TRBJ1-1; 10 bases agree with TRBD1. J lost 1 base, V lost 4 bases, and 3 bases had no gene match. The germline gives CDR1 SGHVS, CDR2 FNYEAQ. The CDR3 contains 15 residues. The CDR3 DNA is TGTGCCAGCAGCTCCGGACAGGGGGGGAACACTGAAGCTTTCTTT. This codes for CASSSGQGGNTEAFF.